These T cell receptor beta chains were read from a single sample in a study of tumor-infiltrating lymphocytes in primary liver carcinoma. In TCRdb, the multiplex PCR reads were re-called with MiXCR into one record per CDR3 protein. There are roughly 330,000 distinct CDR3 sequences in the sample; about 65% occur only once, and roughly 6% lies in the top ten. The sample consisted of peripheral blood. Receptor source: a man aged 35-49 years with primary liver carcinoma and hepatitis B virus infection. The CDR3 runs from the conserved cysteine through the conserved F or W. A D gene is named only where the DNA matches it firmly. Clone size is given for some rows only: seen once, a few or many times, or a class if the clone is expanded.

TRBJ2-2 | TRBV28 | . | TRBD1 | CASSLPPGGTGELFF
TRBJ2-1 | TRBV28 | few | TRBD2 | CASSGGTRFYEQFF
TRBJ2-3 | TRBV11-1 | . | . | CVSSSEGTDTQYF
TRBJ2-5 | TRBV29-1 | many | . | CSVAGGDRETQYF
TRBJ2-5 | TRBV6-5 | many | TRBD2 | CASSAGLAGAETQYF
TRBJ2-3 | TRBV4-1 | . | . | CASNRGRQPNTDTQYF
TRBJ2-5 | TRBV5-4 | . | TRBD1 | CASSQRQGMRETQYF
TRBJ2-1 | TRBV30 | . | . | CAWSVRNEQFF
TRBJ2-7 | TRBV5-4 | . | TRBD1 | CASSIGQGPYEQYF
TRBJ1-4 | TRBV11-2 | . | . | CASNKIPGGTYEKLFF
TRBJ2-1 | TRBV20-1 | . | . | CSAEGGSNEQFF
TRBJ1-3 | TRBV6-2/TRBV6-3 | few | . | CASRPNRNSGNTIYF
TRBJ2-7 | TRBV7-9 | . | TRBD1 | CASIDRDSYEQYF
TRBJ2-1 | TRBV19 | . | TRBD2 | CASHVHSGGNNEQFF
TRBJ2-5 | TRBV24-1 | . | TRBD1 | CATRQGGNQETQYF
TRBJ2-3 | TRBV10-3 | many | TRBD2 | CAIRKLAESTDTQYF
TRBJ2-5 | TRBV4-2 | once | . | CASSQGFRETQYF
TRBJ2-5 | TRBV10-3 | many | TRBD2 | CATGLAGGETQYF
TRBJ2-1 | TRBV10-2 | many | . | CASSLTRLAEQFF
TRBJ2-3 | TRBV6-5 | many | TRBD2 | CASSYGEGRTDTQYF
TRBJ1-1 | TRBV11-2 | many | TRBD1 | CASSMTGGADTEAFF
TRBJ1-2 | TRBV6-5 | many | . | CATEAWTFSNYGYTF
TRBJ1-1 | TRBV29-1 | many | . | CSVESNGNTEAFF
TRBJ2-7 | TRBV6-1 | many | TRBD2 | CASSEYWTSGGYEQYF
TRBJ2-7 | TRBV6-5 | few | . | CASSQISGDSYEQYF
TRBJ2-1 | TRBV6-2/TRBV6-3 | . | TRBD1 | CASRSGTGFLVEQFF
TRBJ2-1 | TRBV11-3 | once | TRBD1 | CASSLDGTDNEQSF
TRBJ1-2 | TRBV4-3 | . | . | CASSQDSGGYSF
TRBJ2-7 | TRBV11-2 | . | . | CATKASSYERYF
TRBJ2-2 | TRBV6-1 | many | . | CASSESGAGTGELFF
TRBJ2-7 | TRBV11-2 | medium-sized | . | CASSLQTAEQYF
TRBJ2-5 | TRBV29-1 | . | TRBD1 | CSIAWDSYQETQYF
TRBJ2-7 | TRBV11-2 | . | . | CASNLQGYEQYF
TRBJ1-4 | TRBV29-1 | . | . | CSAKTIATNEKLFF
TRBJ2-1 | TRBV7-8 | . | TRBD2 | CASSLGLAGGPDEHFF
TRBJ2-1 | TRBV5-6 | . | . | CASSQIRLGSYNEQFF
TRBJ2-7 | TRBV29-1 | many | . | CSVGGSYEQYF
TRBJ2-3 | TRBV5-6 | many | . | CASSLTNGRTQYF
TRBJ1-1 | TRBV6-6 | few | . | CASSVTRNTEAFF
TRBJ2-2 | TRBV11-2 | many | . | CASSQTLRDTGELFF
TRBJ2-1 | TRBV9 | . | TRBD2 | CASSVEGTSGSYNEQFF
TRBJ2-7 | TRBV6-1 | many | . | CASSEWDGPYEQYF
TRBJ2-7 | TRBV7-9 | . | . | CASSFSSQDSDYEQYF
TRBJ2-7 | TRBV6-1 | many | TRBD1 | CASSELTGEPYEQYF
TRBJ2-4 | TRBV6-6 | . | . | CASSYLTRYRQYF
TRBJ2-2 | TRBV6-5 | . | . | CASSYFQWVNAGELFF
TRBJ2-5 | TRBV10-1 | . | . | CASSDGQQETQYF